Following are 18 T cell receptor beta chains from one sample sequenced in a study of blood T cell repertoires in COVID-19. Sequencing was performed with immunoSEQ multiplex PCR; in TCRdb, only in-frame clones are kept and a portion is missing. This sample carries about 45,000 clones, approximately 92% of them seen once, and the ten largest clones take around 11%. Sequencing used peripheral blood. The source of these receptors is a human donor in a cohort sampled during active COVID-19.

V usage is TRBV28 and J usage is TRBJ1-6; TRBD1 matches at 10 bases. The CDR3 is 15 residues long. After removal of 6 bases from V and 8 bases from J, the junction contained 7 bases not matched to a gene. Germline V gene data show CDR1 as MDHEN and CDR2 as SYDVKM. The chain's CDR3 is CASSLIGTGDSPLHF. For the CDR3, the DNA is TGTGCCAGCAGCCTCATCGGGACAGGGGATTCACCCCTCCACTTT.

This chain joins TRBV5-1 and TRBJ2-4; D ambiguous. The V end was cut by 1 base, the J end by 1 base, with 6 bases between. This CDR3 comprises 14 residues. Germline CDR1 SGHRS, CDR2 YFSETQ. The CDR3 protein is CASSLTMAKNIQYF. CDR3 bases: TGCGCCAGCAGCTTGACTATGGCCAAAAACATTCAGTACTTC.

J is TRBJ1-1 and V is TRBV5-1; 12 nucleotides line up with TRBD1. CDR1 is SGHRS, CDR2 YFSETQ, per germline. Trimming at V came to 4 bases and at J to 5 bases, leaving 6 bases not matched to a gene. The CDR3 is 15 amino acids. The CDR3 region is CASSKGTGGRTEAFF. In DNA, the CDR3 is TGCGCCAGCAGCAAAGGGACAGGGGGCAGAACTGAAGCTTTCTTT.

The chain is built from TRBV7-6 and TRBJ2-3; TRBD2 matches 7 bases. The trim removed 1 base at V and 2 bases at J, leaving 6 bases unmatched. The CDR3 totals 16 residues. Germline V gene data show CDR1 as SGHVS and CDR2 as FNYEAQ. CDR3 sequence (DNA): TGTGCCAGCAGCTTAGTGGTTCGGGGGGTCACAGATACGCAGTATTTT. Its translation is CASSLVVRGVTDTQYF.

The V gene is TRBV6-5, the J gene TRBJ2-3; a possible D gene is TRBD2 (5 bases). Deletions cut 6 bases from V and 2 bases from J, with 9 bases between. The V gene's germline CDR1 is MNHEY and CDR2 SVGAGI. The CDR3 loop spans 13 amino acids. The CDR3 sequence is CASRSGSTDTQYF. The CDR3 nucleotides are TGTGCCAGCAGGAGCGGATCCACAGATACGCAGTATTTT.

The rearrangement uses TRBV12-3 or TRBV12-4 and TRBJ2-2, with TRBD1 identical over 9 bases. This CDR3 region has 13 residues. Unmatched junction bases numbered 2, after V lost 4 bases and J lost 8 bases. The CDR3 loop is CASSWDRAGELFF. Here the CDR3 DNA reads TGTGCCAGCAGTTGGGACAGGGCGGGGGAGCTGTTTTTT.

The rearrangement uses TRBV27 and TRBJ2-7; no firm D call. Trimming removed 5 bases at V and 4 bases at J, with 9 bases between. CDR1 and CDR2 from the germline V gene are MNHEY and SMNVEV (reference sequence). The CDR3 spans 12 residues. The CDR3 coding sequence is TGTGCCAGCAGTGGCGACACTTACGAGCAGTACTTC. Translation gives CASSGDTYEQYF.

The V call is TRBV10-3, the J call TRBJ1-5, with 7 positions matching TRBD1. This CDR3 region has 16 residues. Trimming removed 2 bases from V and 2 bases from J; junction bases left unmatched: 6. From germline, CDR1 is ENHRY and CDR2 SYGVKD. CDR3 sequence (DNA): TGTGCCATCAGTGAGCACAGGGGAACGGGCAATCAGCCCCAGCATTTT. The encoded protein is CAISEHRGTGNQPQHF.

The chain has TRBV11-3 and TRBJ2-1; 11 nucleotides agree with TRBD2. CDR1 SGHNT and CDR2 YENEEA come from the germline V gene. This CDR3 region has 16 residues. The junction had 8 bases not matched to a gene; V was cut back by 4 bases and J by 6 bases. CDR3 loop: CASSSFSSGGPNEQFF. In nucleotides, the CDR3 is TGTGCCAGCAGCTCGTTTTCTAGCGGGGGGCCCAATGAGCAGTTCTTC.

The CDR3 sequence: CASSIDHGGGETQYF. As DNA, the CDR3 is TGTGCCAGTAGTATAGATCACGGGGGAGGAGAGACCCAGTACTTC. The chain joins TRBV19 to TRBJ2-5; tentative D call: TRBD2 (6 bases). This CDR3 contains 15 residues. Trimming removed 0 bases from V and 4 bases from J, with 12 bases in between. Germline V gene lookup returns CDR1 LNHDA and CDR2 SQIVND (reference sequence).

This clone was recorded once. J is TRBJ1-3 and V is TRBV4-3; 7 bases are a match to TRBD1. Germline-derived CDR1 and CDR2 are LGHNA and YSLEER. After removal of 4 bases from V and 6 bases from J, the junction contained 18 bases not matched to a gene. CDR3 length: 18 amino acids. The CDR3 sequence is CASSPSPLTGRVENTIYF. In DNA form, the CDR3 reads TGCGCCAGCAGCCCGTCGCCCTTGACAGGGAGAGTTGAAAACACCATATATTTT.

J is TRBJ1-2 and V is TRBV14; tentatively, D is TRBD1 (5 bases). The germline V gene has CDR1 SGHDN and CDR2 FVKESK. This CDR3 has 12 amino acids. V shed 4 bases and J shed 8 bases, with 11 bases lying between them. CDR3 sequence: CASSPGRGGYTF. The CDR3 nucleotides read TGTGCCAGCAGCCCTGGGAGGGGAGGCTACACCTTC. Drawing the rest from reference TRBV14 and TRBJ1-2, the complete variable domain is EAGVTQFPSHSVIEKGQTVTLRCDPISGHDNLYWYRRVMGKEIKFLLHFVKESKQDESGMPNNRFLAERTGGTYSTLKVQPAELEDSGVYFCASSPGRGGYTFGSGTRLTVV.

In its sample, this clone was seen once. This sequence joins TRBV2 and TRBJ1-6; 11 bases are a match to TRBD1. V lost 6 bases to trimming and J lost 9 bases; unmatched junction nucleotides: 7. The germline V gene encodes CDR1 SNHLY and CDR2 FYNNEI. The CDR3 consists of 15 residues. The CDR3 protein is CASRRDRGWGSPLHF. In DNA form, the CDR3 reads TGTGCCAGCAGGCGGGACAGGGGGTGGGGTTCACCCCTCCACTTT. Complete variable domain (other parts from reference TRBV2 and TRBJ1-6): EPEVTQTPSHQVTQMGQEVILRCVPISNHLYFYWYRQILGQKVEFLVSFYNNEISEKSEIFDDQFSVERPDGSNFTLKIRSTKLEDSAMYFCASRRDRGWGSPLHFGNGTRLTVT.

The rearrangement uses TRBV12-5 and TRBJ2-7; D not certain. The CDR3 is made up of 13 amino acids. V shed 0 bases and J shed 7 bases, with 10 bases lying between them. The germline V gene encodes CDR1 LGHNT and CDR2 FRNRAP. The CDR3 protein is CASGLVGGLEQYF. The CDR3 DNA sequence: TGTGCTAGTGGTTTGGTAGGCGGTTTGGAGCAGTACTTC.

The rearrangement joins TRBV25-1 to TRBJ1-5; 7 nucleotides agree with TRBD1. The germline CDR1 and CDR2 sequences are MGHDK and SYGVNS. This CDR3 comprises 14 residues. V dropped 8 bases and J dropped 0; count of bases not matched to a gene: 4. Written as DNA, the CDR3 is TGTGCCAGCCGAGGGACAGATAGCAATCAGCCCCAGCATTTT. This encodes CASRGTDSNQPQHF.

This sequence joins TRBV18 and TRBJ2-3; 7 bases agree with TRBD1. Germline V gene lookup returns CDR1 KGHSH and CDR2 LQKENI. V lost 0 bases to trimming and J lost 2 bases; unmatched junction nucleotides: 8. The CDR3 covers 17 residues. The CDR3 region is CASSPPSWDSHTDTQYF. The DNA of the CDR3 is TGTGCCAGCTCACCACCCTCCTGGGACAGTCACACAGATACGCAGTATTTT.

This chain connects TRBV3-1 (or the pseudogene TRBV3-2) to TRBJ2-7, with 9 bases that match TRBD2. Germline V gives CDR1 LGHDT, CDR2 YNNKEL (reference sequence). J gave up 5 bases and V 1 base, and 6 bases lay outside the gene matches. The CDR3 runs to 15 residues. This CDR3 reads CASSQAGTSFHEQYF. The DNA of the CDR3 is TGTGCCAGCAGCCAAGCCGGGACTAGCTTTCACGAGCAGTACTTC.

This chain links TRBV6-5 with TRBJ1-2; perhaps TRBD1 as D (5 bases). The CDR3 sequence is 15 residues long. The germline gives CDR1 MNHEY, CDR2 SVGAGI. V was cut by 2 bases and J by 4 bases, with 14 bases left in between. DNA of the CDR3: TGTGCCAGCAGTTACCAAAATACAGGCAGCTATGGCTACACCTTC. Its protein product is CASSYQNTGSYGYTF.